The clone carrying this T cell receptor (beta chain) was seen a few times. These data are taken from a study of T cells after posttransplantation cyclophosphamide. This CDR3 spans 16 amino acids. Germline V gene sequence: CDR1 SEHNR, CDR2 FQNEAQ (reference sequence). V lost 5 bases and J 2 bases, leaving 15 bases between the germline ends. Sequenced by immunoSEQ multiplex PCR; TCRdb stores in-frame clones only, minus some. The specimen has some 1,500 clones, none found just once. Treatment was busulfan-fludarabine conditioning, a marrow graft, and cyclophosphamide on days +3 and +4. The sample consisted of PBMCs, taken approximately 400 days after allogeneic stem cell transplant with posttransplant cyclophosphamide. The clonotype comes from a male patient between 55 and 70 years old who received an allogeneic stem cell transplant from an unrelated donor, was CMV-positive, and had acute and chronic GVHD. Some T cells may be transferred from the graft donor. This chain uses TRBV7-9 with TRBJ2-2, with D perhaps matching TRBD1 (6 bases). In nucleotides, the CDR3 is TGTGCCAGCAGCGTGCCCGGGACAACCAACACCGGGGAGCTGTTTTTT. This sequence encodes CASSVPGTTNTGELFF.